The 31 T cell receptor beta chains listed next were all sequenced from one sample in a study of shared clonotypes between healthy human individuals. The repertoire was sequenced with immunoSEQ multiplex PCR; TCRdb's copy has only in-frame clones and lacks some. This table has more than 1,200,000 clones, approximately 98.5% appearing once. Sequencing was performed on naive CD4+ T cells sorted from blood. Regarding subset: CD45RA+ positively selected. These receptors all stem from a young man in good health.

CDR3 in amino acids: CASTVQGYTGELFF. The CDR3 bases are TGTGCCAGTACCGTTCAGGGGTACACCGGGGAGCTGTTTTTT. The chain links TRBV19 to TRBJ2-2; D is perhaps TRBD1 (6 bases). V lost 7 bases and J lost 3, with 12 bases in between. This CDR3 has 14 residues. The germline gives CDR1 LNHDA, CDR2 SQIVND (reference sequence).

V and J are TRBV11-3 and TRBJ2-2; no definite D call. CDR1 is SGHNT and CDR2 is YENEEA in the germline V gene. This CDR3 has 15 amino acids. V lost 2 bases and J 6 bases, leaving 13 bases between the germline ends. The CDR3 DNA is TGTGCCAGCAGCTTAAGTCAGTCTTGGGCCGGGGAGCTGTTTTTT. Protein: CASSLSQSWAGELFF.

The chain combines TRBV5-1 with TRBJ2-3; 11 positions agree with TRBD2. The germline CDR1 and CDR2 sequences are SGHRS and YFSETQ. The J segment lost 5 bases and the V segment lost 0 bases, leaving 5 bases of the junction unmatched. This CDR3 region has 16 residues. CDR3 DNA: TGCGCCAGCAGCTTGGTGGGGACTAGCGGTAAAGATACGCAGTATTTT. Protein: CASSLVGTSGKDTQYF.

The chain has TRBV5-1 and TRBJ2-7, with 7 bases fitting TRBD1. The CDR3 has 14 residues. Trimming cost V 4 bases and J 7 bases; bases outside gene matches: 11. CDR1 and CDR2 (germline): SGHRS, YFSETQ. The CDR3 loop reads CASSTGQPMSEQYF. DNA for the CDR3: TGCGCCAGCAGCACGGGACAGCCCATGAGTGAGCAGTACTTC.

The chain combines TRBV4-3 with TRBJ2-6, with TRBD1 matching 8 bases. CDR3 size: 18 residues. Germline CDR1 reads LGHNA; CDR2 reads YSLEER. Germline trimming cut 4 bases from V and 2 bases from J; bases unmatched to any gene: 10. The CDR3 nucleotides are TGCGCCAGCAGCCGCCGCGGACAGGGTTCAACTGGGGCCAACGTCCTGACTTTC. Translation: CASSRRGQGSTGANVLTF.

The J gene is TRBJ2-1, the V gene TRBV18; 13 nucleotides line up with TRBD2. Germline V gene sequence: CDR1 KGHSH, CDR2 LQKENI. After removal of 3 bases from V and 8 bases from J, the junction contained 13 bases not matched to a gene. The CDR3 has 18 amino acids. CDR3 residues: CASSPTGMGLAGIDEQFF. The CDR3 bases are TGTGCCAGCTCACCCACAGGGATGGGACTAGCGGGAATCGATGAGCAGTTCTTC. Full variable domain (missing parts from reference TRBV18 and TRBJ2-1): NAGVMQNPRHLVRRRGQEARLRCSPMKGHSHVYWYRQLPEEGLKFMVYLQKENIIDESGMPKERFSAEFPKEGPSILRIQQVVRGDSAAYFCASSPTGMGLAGIDEQFFGPGTRLTVL.

The rearrangement uses TRBV14 and TRBJ1-1; a possible D gene is TRBD1 (5 bases). The ends were cut back, 2 bases at V and 3 bases at J, with 7 bases in the middle. This CDR3 region has 13 residues. Germline values: CDR1 SGHDN, CDR2 FVKESK. The chain's CDR3 is CASSQKQDTEAFF. Here the CDR3 DNA reads TGTGCCAGCAGCCAAAAACAGGACACTGAAGCTTTCTTT.

This clone was recorded only once. The rearrangement links TRBV6-4 to TRBJ1-1, with 8 bases matching TRBD1. The trim removed 2 bases at V and 9 bases at J, leaving 5 bases unmatched. Germline V gene data show CDR1 as MRHNA and CDR2 as SNTAGT. The CDR3 consists of 13 residues. In DNA form, the CDR3 reads TGTGCCAGCAGTGACAATGGACAGGGTAAAGCTTTCTTT. Amino acids: CASSDNGQGKAFF.

The chain uses TRBV29-1 and TRBJ2-3; TRBD1 matches at 9 bases. Germline values: CDR1 SQVTM, CDR2 ANQGSEA. The trim removed 5 bases at V and 2 bases at J, leaving 8 bases unmatched. The CDR3 has 15 residues. The CDR3 DNA reads as TGCAGCGTTAGCCGAGGACAGGGGTACACAGATACGCAGTATTTT. It yields the protein CSVSRGQGYTDTQYF.

The chain links TRBV2 to TRBJ2-3; possibly TRBD2 for D (6 bases). Looked up from germline, CDR1 is SNHLY and CDR2 is FYNNEI. The CDR3 extends over 14 amino acids. The V end was cut by 6 bases, the J end by 2 bases, with 12 bases between. DNA of the CDR3: TGTGCCAGCAGGGAGGGGCTGTCCACAGATACGCAGTATTTT. Translation gives CASREGLSTDTQYF. Variable domain in full (rest from reference TRBV2 and TRBJ2-3): EPEVTQTPSHQVTQMGQEVILRCVPISNHLYFYWYRQILGQKVEFLVSFYNNEISEKSEIFDDQFSVERPDGSNFTLKIRSTKLEDSAMYFCASREGLSTDTQYFGPGTRLTVL.

In its sample, this clone was seen once. V is TRBV27 and J is TRBJ2-3; D gene unclear. This CDR3 spans 13 amino acids. The V end was cut by 2 bases, the J end by 7 bases, with 10 bases between. Germline V gene data show CDR1 as MNHEY and CDR2 as SMNVEV (reference sequence). Here the CDR3 DNA reads TGTGCCAGCAGTTTAGGGCGGCAGAATACGCAGTATTTT. The encoded protein is CASSLGRQNTQYF.

Concerning this clone: Other DNA sequences in the sample encode the same CDR3. The CDR3 DNA sequence: TGTGCCAGCAGCTTGGGCCGGGCCTACGAGCAGTACTTC. Protein sequence: CASSLGRAYEQYF. This chain joins TRBV5-4 and TRBJ2-7; D is unresolved. The CDR3 sequence is 13 residues long. Per germline, CDR1 SGHNT and CDR2 YYREEE (reference sequence). V lost 0 bases to trimming and J lost 2 bases, with 6 bases between them.

V usage is TRBV21-1 and J usage is TRBJ2-1; the D segment call TRBD2 is taken from the table without a DNA check. TRBV21-1 is an annotated pseudogene. CDR3 length: 16 amino acids. The CDR3 DNA is TGTGCCAGCAGCAGGCCTACCTCACTAACCTACAATGAGCAGTTCTTC. This codes for CASSRPTSLTYNEQFF.

V gene TRBV9 combines with J gene TRBJ1-5; 7 bases line up with TRBD1. V was clipped by 3 bases and J by 4 bases; unmatched bases: 4. Germline V lookup: CDR1 SGDLS, CDR2 YYNGEE. This CDR3 comprises 14 residues. The CDR3 protein is CASSETGLNQPQHF. The CDR3 DNA sequence: TGTGCCAGCAGCGAGACAGGGCTTAATCAGCCCCAGCATTTT.

This chain uses TRBV30 with TRBJ2-2; 7 bases match TRBD1. Germline-derived CDR1 and CDR2 are GTSNPN and SVGIG (reference sequence). Unmatched junction bases numbered 6, after V lost 2 bases and J lost 6 bases. The CDR3 loop spans 14 amino acids. The CDR3 coding sequence is TGTGCCTGGAGTAGGGGGCCAGCCGCCGGGGAGCTGTTTTTT. Residues: CAWSRGPAAGELFF.

This chain connects TRBV6-5 to TRBJ2-7; 9 nucleotides match TRBD2. J gave up 3 bases and V 7 bases, and 7 bases lay outside the gene matches. Germline V gives CDR1 MNHEY, CDR2 SVGAGI. This CDR3 region has 14 residues. This chain's CDR3 is CASKRGGRDYEQYF. The CDR3 DNA reads TGTGCCAGCAAAAGGGGCGGGAGGGACTACGAGCAGTACTTC.

This chain links TRBV28 with TRBJ1-1; 9 bases map to TRBD1. Germline CDR1 and CDR2: MDHEN and SYDVKM. This CDR3 is 14 amino acids long. The V segment lost 7 bases and the J segment 1 base; nucleotides outside the gene matches: 4. The CDR3 region is CASIGQGRNTEAFF. CDR3 nucleotide sequence: TGTGCCAGCATCGGACAGGGGCGGAACACTGAAGCTTTCTTT.

The CDR3 spells CASTASGQWRETQYF. CDR3 coding DNA: TGTGCCAGCACCGCGTCGGGACAGTGGAGAGAGACCCAGTACTTC. The chain recombines TRBV27 with TRBJ2-5; TRBD1 matches at 7 bases. From germline, CDR1 is MNHEY and CDR2 SMNVEV (reference sequence). CDR3 length: 15 amino acids. V dropped 7 bases and J dropped 4; count of bases not matched to a gene: 12.

The chain is built from TRBV19 and TRBJ1-1, with 7 bases aligning to TRBD1. The CDR3 is 16 amino acids. The V gene's germline CDR1 is LNHDA and CDR2 SQIVND (reference sequence). V trimming: 5 bases; J trimming: 2 bases; junction bases outside the gene matches: 11. In DNA, the CDR3 is TGTGCCAGTAGTGTCCTGGGACAGCCACGTAACACTGAAGCTTTCTTT. Its translation is CASSVLGQPRNTEAFF. The full variable domain, completed using reference TRBV19 and TRBJ1-1, is DGGITQSPKYLFRKEGQNVTLSCEQNLNHDAMYWYRQDPGQGLRLIYYSQIVNDFQKGDIAEGYSVSREKKESFPLTVTSAQKNPTAFYLCASSVLGQPRNTEAFFGQGTRLTVV.

This clone was seen once. The CDR3 is CASSFYLPGQMSSNQPQHF. The DNA of the CDR3 is TGTGCCAGCAGTTTTTACCTACCGGGACAGATGTCAAGCAATCAGCCCCAGCATTTT. The chain carries TRBV28 and TRBJ1-5; TRBD1 matches 7 bases. V was clipped by 3 bases and J by 1 base; unmatched bases: 15. CDR1 and CDR2 from the germline V gene are MDHEN and SYDVKM. This CDR3 is 19 amino acids long.

The rearrangement links TRBV4-1 to TRBJ2-7, with D perhaps TRBD2 (7 bases). CDR1 and CDR2 from the germline V gene are MGHRA and YSYEKL. The germline V and J ends were trimmed by 0 bases and 6 bases, with 12 bases remaining between them. The CDR3 extends over 14 amino acids. The CDR3 DNA reads as TGCGCCAGCAGCCAAGAGGGGGGGCAGGGCGAGCAGTACTTC. This sequence encodes CASSQEGGQGEQYF.

J is TRBJ2-3 and V is TRBV29-1; perhaps D is TRBD1 or TRBD2 (5 bases each). The CDR3 loop spans 14 amino acids. Trimming pared 7 bases from V and 0 bases from J, leaving 14 bases between. Germline V gene data show CDR1 as SQVTM and CDR2 as ANQGSEA. This CDR3 reads CSALGTDSTDTQYF. CDR3 DNA sequence: TGCAGCGCGCTAGGGACGGATAGCACAGATACGCAGTATTTT.

The V and J genes are TRBV29-1 and TRBJ2-7, with TRBD1 identical over 8 bases. This CDR3 has 15 amino acids. The germline CDR1 and CDR2 sequences are SQVTM and ANQGSEA. V lost 7 bases to trimming and J lost 7 bases; unmatched junction nucleotides: 18. DNA for the CDR3: TGCAGCGCAGGTTTACGGGACAGGACTTGGGAGGAGCAGTACTTC. Translated, it gives CSAGLRDRTWEEQYF.

The chain recombines TRBV2 with TRBJ1-5; TRBD1 agrees at 7 bases. Germline loops: CDR1 SNHLY, CDR2 FYNNEI. CDR3 length: 13 amino acids. V trimming: 4 bases; J trimming: 7 bases; junction bases outside the gene matches: 4. DNA for the CDR3: TGTGCCAGCAGTGGGGACAGCGGGCAGCCCCAGCATTTT. Its protein is CASSGDSGQPQHF.

This clone was found a few times. The gene calls are TRBV28 and TRBJ1-5; 7 nucleotides agree with TRBD1. V shed 5 bases and J 1 base; nucleotides not matched to a gene: 5. The CDR3 is 15 amino acids. Germline CDR1 is MDHEN and CDR2 is SYDVKM. The CDR3 spells CASSAHRGSNQPQHF. CDR3 nucleotides: TGTGCCAGCAGTGCACACAGGGGAAGCAATCAGCCCCAGCATTTT.

The chain recombines TRBV5-1 with TRBJ2-2, with D uncertain. The length of the CDR3 is 14 residues. V was clipped by 0 bases and J by 4 bases, with 7 bases between them. From germline, CDR1 is SGHRS and CDR2 YFSETQ. As DNA, the CDR3 is TGCGCCAGCAGCTTGGGGTGGGGCACCGGGGAGCTGTTTTTT. Encoded protein: CASSLGWGTGELFF.

The chain has TRBV5-5 and TRBJ2-1; no reliable D call. Germline V CDR1 and CDR2: SGHKS, YYEKEE (reference sequence). The CDR3 has 15 amino acids. V was cut by 1 base and J by 7 bases, with 15 bases left in between. CDR3 region: CASSLLGNLGNEQFF. The DNA of the CDR3 is TGTGCCAGCAGCTTGCTCGGCAATCTGGGGAATGAGCAGTTCTTC.

This clone was recorded once. The genes are TRBV28 and TRBJ1-2, with unresolved D. Germline CDR1 and CDR2: MDHEN and SYDVKM. The CDR3 consists of 15 residues. The V and J ends lost 8 bases and 5 bases respectively, with 21 bases between them. The CDR3 here is CASHPQAGPRYGYTF. The CDR3 bases are TGTGCCAGCCACCCTCAGGCCGGGCCCCGATATGGCTACACCTTC.

This chain links TRBV5-4 with TRBJ2-2; possible D gene TRBD2, 5 bases. The CDR3 consists of 14 residues. In germline, CDR1 is SGHNT, CDR2 YYREEE (reference sequence). V gave up 1 base and J gave up 8 bases, with 12 bases separating them. CDR3 sequence (DNA): TGTGCCAGCAGCTTGACGGGATTGGCGGGGGAGCTGTTTTTT. It translates to CASSLTGLAGELFF.

The rearrangement joins TRBV7-2 to TRBJ1-5; D unclear. In germline, CDR1 is SGHTA, CDR2 FQGNSA. Trimming pared 6 bases from V and 0 bases from J, leaving 6 bases between. The CDR3 is 13 residues long. The DNA for the CDR3 is TGTGCCAGCAGGTTGAATAGCAATCAGCCCCAGCATTTT. Residues: CASRLNSNQPQHF.

This rearrangement joins TRBV7-9 to TRBJ2-1; D is unclear. Germline CDR1 reads SEHNR; CDR2 reads FQNEAQ (reference sequence). V lost 6 bases to trimming and J lost 0 bases, with 15 bases between them. The CDR3 is 16 residues long. The CDR3 region is CASSSRPESSYNEQFF. In nucleotides, the CDR3 is TGTGCCAGCAGTTCCCGGCCTGAAAGCTCCTACAATGAGCAGTTCTTC.